The T cell receptor beta chain described here comes from a study of shared clonotypes between healthy human individuals. Study-wide context: Each donor had three CD4 naive, three CD4 memory, two CD8 naive and one CD8 memory plate. The study's findings and limits: Naive subsets generally had larger estimated richness than memory subsets.

V dropped 6 bases and J dropped 9 bases, with 15 bases sitting between them. This CDR3 has 13 amino acids. Per the germline V gene, CDR1 is LNHDA and CDR2 is SQIVND (reference sequence). Several immunoSEQ plates received, in even portions, the genomic DNA of each subset. Measured with immunoSEQ multiplex PCR; TCRdb has only the in-frame clones, and not every one. The sample has more than 550,000 clones; approximately 90% are singletons. Concerning this clone itself: Its target is not known.

As defined, naive CD8 cells were CD45RO-negative and positively selected for CCR7, with terminally differentiated effector memory CD45RA+ cells excluded. The receptor was derived from a man aged 25 to 40 in good health. The sequencing input was naive CD8+ T cells sorted from blood. The chain is built from TRBV19 and TRBJ2-1; D gene uncertain. The CDR3, as DNA: TGTGCCAGTAGGCCAGACCGCTTGGGTGAGCAGTTCTTC. This translates into CASRPDRLGEQFF.